The 27 T cell receptor beta chains given below trace back to one sample, sequenced in a study of shared clonotypes between healthy human individuals. Data came from immunoSEQ multiplex PCR; TCRdb stores just in-frame clones and leaves some out. The sample lists 950,000 to 1,100,000 clones, approximately 80% seen once, with 0.61% in the top ten. The sequencing sample was made of memory CD4+ T cells from PBMCs. Subset meaning: CD45RA-negative fraction. The origin of the receptors is a man aged 18 to 30 in good health. Some clones in this sample may be carry-over from other donors' samples.

This sequence joins TRBV28 and TRBJ2-2; 10 nucleotides match TRBD1. The V gene end was trimmed by 4 bases and the J gene end by 3 bases; junction bases not matched to a gene: 8. CDR3 length: 17 residues. Germline CDR1 is MDHEN and CDR2 is SYDVKM. The CDR3 reads CASSSSPGQGYTGELFF. The CDR3 region has the DNA TGTGCCAGCAGTTCATCACCGGGACAGGGGTACACCGGGGAGCTGTTTTTT. Full variable domain (remainder filled in from reference TRBV28 and TRBJ2-2): DVKVTQSSRYLVKRTGEKVFLECVQDMDHENMFWYRQDPGLGLRLIYFSYDVKMKEKGDIPEGYSVSREKKERFSLILESASTNQTSMYLCASSSSPGQGYTGELFFGEGSRLTVL.

The gene calls are TRBV18 and TRBJ2-3, with D maybe TRBD2 (5 bases). Looked up from germline, CDR1 is KGHSH and CDR2 is LQKENI. V was clipped by 3 bases and J by 2 bases, with 9 bases between them. There are 14 residues in the CDR3. The CDR3 region is CASSPASPTDTQYF. Written as DNA, the CDR3 is TGTGCCAGCTCACCTGCTAGCCCCACAGATACGCAGTATTTT.

This rearrangement joins TRBV18 to TRBJ1-1, with D possibly being TRBD1 (5 bases). Germline CDR1 reads KGHSH; CDR2 reads LQKENI. Trimming took 3 bases from V and 5 from J, leaving 13 bases between them. This CDR3 region has 14 residues. DNA of the CDR3: TGTGCCAGCTCACCGGCCCAGGGTGGTACTGAAGCTTTCTTT. Its protein is CASSPAQGGTEAFF.

The DNA of the CDR3 is TGTGCCAGCAGTCCATTCGCGGGACAGATGAACACTGAAGCTTTCTTT. It yields the protein CASSPFAGQMNTEAFF. V usage is TRBV27 and J usage is TRBJ1-1; 7 bases agree with TRBD1. Germline V gene sequence: CDR1 MNHEY, CDR2 SMNVEV (reference sequence). J gave up 0 bases and V 5 bases, and 9 bases lay outside the gene matches. The CDR3 is made up of 16 amino acids.

The genes are TRBV5-1 and TRBJ2-5; no clear D. This CDR3 is built from 14 residues. Germline V CDR1 and CDR2: SGHRS, YFSETQ. The germline V and J ends were trimmed by 1 base and 5 bases, with 12 bases remaining between them. The chain's CDR3 is CASSLLGLAETQYF. The CDR3 nucleotides are TGCGCCAGCAGCTTGCTGGGCCTCGCGGAGACCCAGTACTTC.

This clone was seen a few times. The V and J genes are TRBV7-9 and TRBJ1-5, with 7 bases aligning to TRBD1. Germline V lookup: CDR1 SEHNR, CDR2 FQNEAQ (reference sequence). The CDR3 covers 13 residues. The trim removed 5 bases at V and 7 bases at J, leaving 5 bases unmatched. CDR3 DNA sequence: TGTGCCAGCAGCCGGGACAGCGGGCAGCCCCAGCATTTT. Protein sequence: CASSRDSGQPQHF.

The chain links TRBV29-1 to TRBJ2-3, with D hard to call. In germline, CDR1 is SQVTM, CDR2 ANQGSEA. The CDR3 runs to 13 residues. Trimming cost V 3 bases and J 5 bases, with 12 bases left between them. The DNA for the CDR3 is TGCAGCGTTGATTGGCAGAGTCGAGATACGCAGTATTTT. Protein product: CSVDWQSRDTQYF.

The chain carries TRBV29-1 and TRBJ1-3; D not certain. This CDR3 comprises 10 residues. Germline V gives CDR1 SQVTM, CDR2 ANQGSEA. CDR3: CINQGNTIYF. The CDR3 DNA sequence: TGCATCAATCAGGGAAACACCATATATTTT. The variable domain in full, completed from reference TRBV29-1 and TRBJ1-3, reads SAVISQKPSRDICQRGTSLTIQCQVDSQVTMMFWYRQQPGQSLTLIATANQGSEATYESGFVIDKFPISRPNLTFSTLTVSNMSPEDSSIYLCINQGNTIYFGEGSWLTVV.

This clone was found a few times. The chain joins TRBV7-2 to TRBJ2-3, with 7 nucleotides matching TRBD2. The V gene's germline CDR1 is SGHTA and CDR2 FQGNSA. This CDR3 has 15 residues. Unmatched junction bases numbered 9, after V lost 1 base and J lost 8 bases. CDR3 sequence: CASSLDIAGEGTQYF. The CDR3 nucleotides are TGTGCCAGCAGCTTAGATATCGCGGGAGAGGGTACGCAGTATTTT.

On this clone itself: The junction departs from the called germline gene at one end, perhaps through a read error. V and J are TRBV25-1 and TRBJ2-7; 10 bases map to TRBD1. Per germline, CDR1 MGHDK and CDR2 SYGVNS. The CDR3 runs to 12 residues. CDR3 in DNA: TGTGCCAGCCGGGACAGGGGAAGTGGAATGGACTTC. Translation gives CASRDRGSGMDF.

The chain uses TRBV5-1 and TRBJ2-2, with D possibly matching TRBD2 (5 bases). The CDR3 covers 14 residues. Trimming removed 4 bases at V and 1 base at J, with 8 bases between. Germline assignment: CDR1 SGHRS and CDR2 YFSETQ. DNA for the CDR3: TGCGCCAGCAGCCTACTAGAGAACACCGGGGAGCTGTTTTTT. Amino acids: CASSLLENTGELFF.

The chain has TRBV6-1 and TRBJ1-4; TRBD1 might be the D (5 bases). The CDR3 spans 15 residues. Germline V gene data show CDR1 as MNHNS and CDR2 as SASEGT. V lost 1 base and J lost 10, with 16 bases in between. The DNA of the CDR3 is TGTGCCAGCAGTGAAGGAAGGGGAACCTGGGGAAAACTGTTTTTT. This codes for CASSEGRGTWGKLFF.

V gene TRBV28 combines with J gene TRBJ1-3; 7 positions match TRBD1. The CDR3 totals 15 residues. In germline, CDR1 is MDHEN, CDR2 SYDVKM. V lost 6 bases to trimming and J lost 4 bases; unmatched junction nucleotides: 9. The CDR3 is CASSIDRANGNTIYF. For the CDR3, the DNA is TGTGCCAGCAGCATAGACAGGGCTAACGGAAACACCATATATTTT. Drawing the rest from reference TRBV28 and TRBJ1-3, the complete variable domain is DVKVTQSSRYLVKRTGEKVFLECVQDMDHENMFWYRQDPGLGLRLIYFSYDVKMKEKGDIPEGYSVSREKKERFSLILESASTNQTSMYLCASSIDRANGNTIYFGEGSWLTVV.

A remark on this clone: Other nucleotide sequences in the sample specify the same CDR3. The rearrangement links TRBV19 to TRBJ2-5; TRBD1 or TRBD2 may be the D gene (5 bases each). This CDR3 region has 13 residues. Trimming removed 6 bases from V and 5 bases from J, with 13 bases in between. The germline gives CDR1 LNHDA, CDR2 SQIVND (reference sequence). In nucleotides, the CDR3 is TGTGCCAGTAGAGGGACCGGACGGGAGACCCAGTACTTC. Translated: CASRGTGRETQYF.

This chain links TRBV14 with TRBJ2-1; 8 bases are a match to TRBD2. V shed 0 bases and J 4 bases; nucleotides not matched to a gene: 8. This CDR3 comprises 17 residues. Germline V CDR1 and CDR2: SGHDN, FVKESK. The CDR3 sequence: CASSQEPSSGSYNEQFF. DNA of the CDR3: TGTGCCAGCAGCCAAGAGCCTTCTAGCGGGTCGTACAATGAGCAGTTCTTC.

The V and J genes are TRBV18 and TRBJ2-1; no definite D call. The germline V gene has CDR1 KGHSH and CDR2 LQKENI. CDR3 length equals 14 residues. The V and J ends lost 4 bases and 5 bases respectively, with 12 bases between them. The CDR3 region is CASSLGNGDNEQFF. Written as DNA, the CDR3 is TGTGCCAGCTCACTAGGAAACGGCGACAATGAGCAGTTCTTC.

This clone was detected a few times. CDR3 nucleotides: TGCGCCAGCAGTTTTCCTGGGAGCGGAGAAAAACTGTTTTTT. Protein sequence: CASSFPGSGEKLFF. J is TRBJ1-4 and V is TRBV5-1; D remains unclear. V was cut by 5 bases and J by 8 bases, with 16 bases left in between. The germline V gene encodes CDR1 SGHRS and CDR2 YFSETQ. The CDR3 runs 14 residues.

The chain links TRBV7-6 to TRBJ2-5; D is perhaps TRBD1 or TRBD2 (6 bases each). The germline gives CDR1 SGHVS, CDR2 FNYEAQ. Trimming shortened V by 2 bases and J by 2 bases, and 12 bases separated the two germline ends. The CDR3 is made up of 15 amino acids. The CDR3 nucleotides read TGTGCCAGCAGCTTACCGGGGGCAGGGCAAGAGACCCAGTACTTC. It translates to CASSLPGAGQETQYF.

This chain links TRBV7-2 with TRBJ2-3; 9 bases are a match to TRBD2. Germline trimming cut 5 bases from V and 6 bases from J; bases unmatched to any gene: 9. This CDR3 has 15 amino acids. Germline CDR1 SGHTA, CDR2 FQGNSA. The DNA for the CDR3 is TGTGCCAGCAGCCAAGCCGCGGGAGGGCCTGATACGCAGTATTTT. It codes for CASSQAAGGPDTQYF.

The chain carries TRBV11-2 and TRBJ1-2, with 8 bases lining up with TRBD1. V was pared by 2 bases and J by 4 bases, with 9 bases of the junction left unmatched. Per the germline V gene, CDR1 is SGHAT and CDR2 is FQNNGV. The CDR3 spans 16 residues. CDR3 nucleotide sequence: TGTGCCAGCAGCTTAACACAGGGGGTATGGACCTATGGCTACACCTTC. It translates to CASSLTQGVWTYGYTF.

This clone was counted a single time. The rearrangement links TRBV5-1 to TRBJ2-5; possibly TRBD2 for D (7 bases). The germline CDR1 and CDR2 sequences are SGHRS and YFSETQ. The CDR3 extends over 13 amino acids. Trimming cost V 5 bases and J 5 bases, with 13 bases left between them. The CDR3 DNA reads TGCGCCAGCAGGGGGGGGCCAGGGGAGACCCAGTACTTC. It codes for CASRGGPGETQYF.

A word on this clone: Other DNA sequences in the same sample also yield this CDR3. The J gene is TRBJ2-5, the V gene TRBV7-9; TRBD2 aligns across 7 bases. CDR3 length: 14 residues. V shed 1 base and J 5 bases; nucleotides not matched to a gene: 4. Per germline, CDR1 SEHNR and CDR2 FQNEAQ (reference sequence). CDR3: CASSLGGGRETQYF. CDR3 sequence (DNA): TGTGCCAGCAGCTTAGGCGGGGGACGGGAGACCCAGTACTTC.

The chain employs TRBV9 and TRBJ2-2; TRBD2 might be the D (6 bases). The germline V and J ends were trimmed by 3 bases and 6 bases, with 15 bases remaining between them. CDR1 is SGDLS and CDR2 is YYNGEE in the germline V gene. This CDR3 has 15 amino acids. CDR3 nucleotide sequence: TGTGCCAGCAGCGGGGACTTTGGTCCCTCCGGGGAGCTGTTTTTT. It is translated as CASSGDFGPSGELFF. Complete variable domain (other parts from reference TRBV9 and TRBJ2-2): DSGVTQTPKHLITATGQRVTLRCSPRSGDLSVYWYQQSLDQGLQFLIQYYNGEERAKGNILERFSAQQFPDLHSELNLSSLELGDSALYFCASSGDFGPSGELFFGEGSRLTVL.

The chain carries TRBV10-3 and TRBJ1-5; D gene uncertain. The V gene's germline CDR1 is ENHRY and CDR2 SYGVKD. V lost 4 bases and J lost 9, with 19 bases in between. CDR3 length: 15 amino acids. The CDR3 protein is CAISGTAGESGPQHF. CDR3 nucleotide sequence: TGTGCCATCAGTGGCACAGCGGGAGAGAGTGGGCCCCAGCATTTT.

The chain joins TRBV21-1 to TRBJ2-5; TRBD1 was called by the table and not checked on the DNA. TRBV21-1 has pseudogene status. The CDR3 has 16 residues. The CDR3 sequence: CASSNRDRGFQETQYF. CDR3 bases: TGTGCCAGCAGCAACCGGGACAGGGGTTTTCAAGAGACCCAGTACTTC.

V gene TRBV6-6 combines with J gene TRBJ2-7; 8 bases line up with TRBD1. V was pared by 5 bases and J by 6 bases, with 9 bases of the junction left unmatched. This CDR3 region has 14 residues. CDR1 and CDR2 from the germline V gene are MNHNY and SVGAGI (reference sequence). CDR3 region: CASSPQGASSEQYF. The CDR3 DNA reads as TGTGCCAGCAGTCCTCAGGGGGCATCGAGCGAGCAGTACTTC.

For this clone: Other DNA sequences in this specimen translate into the identical CDR3. V and J are TRBV2 and TRBJ2-1; no clear D gene. The germline V gene encodes CDR1 SNHLY and CDR2 FYNNEI. V was shortened by 5 bases and J by 4 bases, with 15 bases between the two germline ends. The length of the CDR3 is 15 residues. CDR3 coding DNA: TGTGCCAGCAGTCTCCCCTCCGGCAGGTACAATGAGCAGTTCTTC. Translating gives CASSLPSGRYNEQFF.